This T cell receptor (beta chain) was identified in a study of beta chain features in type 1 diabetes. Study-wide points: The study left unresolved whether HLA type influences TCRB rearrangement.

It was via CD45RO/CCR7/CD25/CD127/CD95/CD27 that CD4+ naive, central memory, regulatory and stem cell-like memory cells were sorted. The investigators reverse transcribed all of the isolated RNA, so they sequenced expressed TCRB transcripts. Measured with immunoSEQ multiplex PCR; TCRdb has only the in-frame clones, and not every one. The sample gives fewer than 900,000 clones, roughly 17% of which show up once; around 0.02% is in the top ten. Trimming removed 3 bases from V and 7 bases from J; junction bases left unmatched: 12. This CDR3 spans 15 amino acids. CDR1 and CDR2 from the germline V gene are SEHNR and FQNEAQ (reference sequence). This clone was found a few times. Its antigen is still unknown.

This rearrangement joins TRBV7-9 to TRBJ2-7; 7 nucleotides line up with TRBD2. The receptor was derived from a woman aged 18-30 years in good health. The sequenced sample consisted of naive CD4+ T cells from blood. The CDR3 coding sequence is TGTGCCAGCAGCTTTGCGGGAGCATCCCGAAGGGAGCAGTACTTC. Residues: CASSFAGASRREQYF. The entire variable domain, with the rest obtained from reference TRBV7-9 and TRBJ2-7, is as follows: DTGVSQNPRHKITKRGQNVTFRCDPISEHNRLYWYRQTLGQGPEFLTYFQNEAQLEKSRLLSDRFSAERPKGSFSTLEIQRTEQGDSAMYLCASSFAGASRREQYFGPGTRLTVT.